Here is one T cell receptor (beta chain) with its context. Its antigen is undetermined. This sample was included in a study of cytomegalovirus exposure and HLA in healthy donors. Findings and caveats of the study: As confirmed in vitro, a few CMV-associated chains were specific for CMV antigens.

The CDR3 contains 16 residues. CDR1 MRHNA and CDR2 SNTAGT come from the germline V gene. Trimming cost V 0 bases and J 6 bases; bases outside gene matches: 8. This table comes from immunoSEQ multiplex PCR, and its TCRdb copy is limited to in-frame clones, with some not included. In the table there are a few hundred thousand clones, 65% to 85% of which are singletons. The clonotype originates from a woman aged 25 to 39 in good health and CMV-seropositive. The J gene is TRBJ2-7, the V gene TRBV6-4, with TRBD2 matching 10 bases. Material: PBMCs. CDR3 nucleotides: TGTGCCAGCAGTGACTCTGGTACTAGCGGGATTGCCGAGCAGTACTTC. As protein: CASSDSGTSGIAEQYF.